This TCR beta chain was identified during a study of cytomegalovirus exposure and HLA in healthy donors. The wider study: A later analysis reported the 120 validation repertoires used the same platform as the approximately 660 first-cohort repertoires.

J lost 2 bases, V lost 4 bases, and 6 bases had no gene match. Germline CDR1 SEHNR, CDR2 FQNEAQ (reference sequence). CDR3 size: 15 residues. The study's findings and limits: Many donors shared some public TCRs, even though most TCR sequences were rare.

Clones were sequenced by immunoSEQ multiplex PCR, and TCRdb holds only the in-frame ones, with some missing. This sample carries 150,000 to 200,000 clones, about 90% of them seen once, and the ten largest clones take more than 2.5%. Worth noting for this clone: Its antigen is not known.

What was sequenced was PBMCs. J is TRBJ2-3 and V is TRBV7-9; 7 positions agree with TRBD2. The clonotype originates from a woman between 18 and 29 years old in good health and CMV-seropositive. CDR3 sequence: CASSSGREFTDTQYF. For the CDR3, the DNA is TGTGCCAGCAGCTCCGGGCGGGAGTTCACAGATACGCAGTATTTT.